The 2 T cell receptor beta chains reported below all come from one sample, sequenced in a study of shared clonotypes between healthy human individuals. TCRdb's copy holds only in-frame clones and misses some; the assay was immunoSEQ multiplex PCR. The sample lists approximately 2.5 million clones, roughly 93% occurring once. The material sequenced was naive CD4+ T cells from PBMCs. Subset indicated: CD45RA+ positively selected. The receptors come from a man aged 18 to 29 in good health. Some clones in this sample may be carry-over from other donors' samples.

J is TRBJ2-7 and V is TRBV28; 7 nucleotides agree with TRBD2. Trimming removed 7 bases from V and 7 bases from J; junction bases left unmatched: 4. The length of the CDR3 is 11 residues. Germline values: CDR1 MDHEN, CDR2 SYDVKM. DNA of the CDR3: TGTGCCAGCATCAGGGAGGGGGAGCAGTACTTC. This codes for CASIREGEQYF.

This clone was counted once. The sample contains more than one DNA sequence encoding this CDR3. The CDR3 nucleotides are TGTGCCAGCAGCCGGACGGGGATACAGTCCTACGAGCAGTACTTC. This encodes CASSRTGIQSYEQYF. The chain has TRBV11-2 and TRBJ2-7, with a weak D call TRBD2 (5 bases). The CDR3 sequence is 15 residues long. The germline V gene encodes CDR1 SGHAT and CDR2 FQNNGV. The V end lost 5 bases, the J end lost 1 base, and 15 bases lay between the germline ends.